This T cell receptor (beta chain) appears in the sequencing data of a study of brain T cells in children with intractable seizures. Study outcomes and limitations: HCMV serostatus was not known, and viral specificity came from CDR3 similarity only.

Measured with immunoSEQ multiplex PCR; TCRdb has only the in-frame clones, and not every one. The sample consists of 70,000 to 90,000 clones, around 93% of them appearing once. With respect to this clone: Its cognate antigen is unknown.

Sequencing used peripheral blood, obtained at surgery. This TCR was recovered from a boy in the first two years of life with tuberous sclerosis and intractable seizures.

CDR3 DNA: TGTGCCAGTAGCAATAGCGCGACCTCCTACAATGAGCAGTTCTTC. Amino acid sequence: CASSNSATSYNEQFF. The chain is built from TRBV19 and TRBJ2-1, with D possibly being TRBD2 (5 bases). CDR3 size: 15 residues. The germline V gene has CDR1 LNHDA and CDR2 SQIVND (reference sequence). V lost 6 bases, J lost 0 bases, and 12 bases lay in between.